A single sample gave rise to the 22 T cell receptor beta chains below, sequenced in a study of cytomegalovirus exposure and HLA in healthy donors. Only in-frame clones appear in the TCRdb table, and some are missing; sequencing was by immunoSEQ multiplex PCR. Of under 400,000 clones listed, 86% are singletons. The sequenced material came from PBMCs. The receptors derive from a woman in her late teens or twenties in good health and CMV-seronegative.

This clone came up once. The chain has TRBV27 and TRBJ2-7; a possible D gene is TRBD2 (7 bases). The germline V and J ends were trimmed by 6 bases and 6 bases, with 27 bases remaining between them. This CDR3 is built from 17 residues. The germline V gene has CDR1 MNHEY and CDR2 SMNVEV (reference sequence). Here the CDR3 reads CASRFTGRGPTTGEQYF. CDR3 sequence (DNA): TGTGCCAGCAGATTTACAGGGAGGGGTCCGACTACTGGCGAGCAGTACTTC.

The chain links TRBV6-1 to TRBJ2-5; 12 nucleotides match TRBD2. Germline lookup yields CDR1 MNHNS and CDR2 SASEGT. V shed 0 bases and J 2 bases; nucleotides not matched to a gene: 7. The CDR3 is made up of 18 amino acids. In DNA form, the CDR3 reads TGTGCCAGCAGTGAAGCACAGCCGGGACTAGCGGGTCAAGAGACCCAGTACTTC. This encodes CASSEAQPGLAGQETQYF.

With regard to this clone: This specimen includes other DNA sequences encoding the same CDR3. The chain uses TRBV9 and TRBJ2-7; tentatively, D is TRBD2 (6 bases). The CDR3 has 15 residues. Germline CDR1 reads SGDLS; CDR2 reads YYNGEE. The V gene lost 0 bases and the J gene lost 4 bases, with 14 bases spanning the gap. Here the CDR3 reads CASSVGVGGTYEQYF. CDR3 in DNA: TGTGCCAGCAGCGTAGGGGTGGGAGGCACTTACGAGCAGTACTTC.

This sequence joins TRBV6-1 and TRBJ2-3; TRBD2 aligns across 12 bases. The V gene end was trimmed by 3 bases and the J gene end by 3 bases; junction bases not matched to a gene: 10. The CDR3 has 18 residues. Germline loops: CDR1 MNHNS, CDR2 SASEGT. The CDR3 region has the DNA TGTGCCAGCAGTGACCCAAACCTAGCGGGGGGGCAGACAGATACGCAGTATTTT. Translated: CASSDPNLAGGQTDTQYF.

The chain employs TRBV27 and TRBJ1-2, with 7 bases aligning to TRBD1. V was pared by 4 bases and J by 7 bases, with 12 bases of the junction left unmatched. Germline CDR1 and CDR2: MNHEY and SMNVEV (reference sequence). The CDR3 has 15 residues. CDR3 in amino acids: CASSSRQGGWGGYTF. The CDR3 coding sequence is TGTGCCAGCAGTTCCCGACAGGGCGGATGGGGTGGCTACACCTTC.

Here the CDR3 reads CASSFRDRVLFSPLHF. The CDR3 DNA sequence: TGTGCCAGCAGTTTCCGGGACAGGGTCTTATTTTCACCCCTCCACTTT. The V and J genes are TRBV28 and TRBJ1-6; 9 bases line up with TRBD1. Germline V gene data show CDR1 as MDHEN and CDR2 as SYDVKM. Trimming took 3 bases from V and 9 from J; bases not matched to a gene: 9. CDR3 length: 16 amino acids.

This clone was counted once. This rearrangement joins TRBV7-8 to TRBJ2-1; TRBD2 matches at 10 bases. CDR3 length: 16 residues. Per germline, CDR1 SGHVS and CDR2 FQNEAQ. The V segment lost 5 bases and the J segment 1 base; nucleotides outside the gene matches: 5. This CDR3 is CASSPPAGGSYNEQFF. The CDR3 DNA reads as TGTGCCAGCAGCCCCCCAGCGGGGGGGTCCTACAATGAGCAGTTCTTC.

This chain links TRBV7-9 with TRBJ2-2, with a weak D call TRBD1 (6 bases). Trimming pared 1 base from V and 3 bases from J, leaving 9 bases between. Germline lookup yields CDR1 SEHNR and CDR2 FQNEAQ (reference sequence). This CDR3 has 15 residues. The DNA of the CDR3 is TGTGCCAGCAGCTTAGAAGGGGGTTACACCGGGGAGCTGTTTTTT. It specifies CASSLEGGYTGELFF.

The chain is built from TRBV6-6 and TRBJ2-7, with D possibly being TRBD2 (6 bases). V lost 2 bases to trimming and J lost 3 bases, with 14 bases between them. The germline V gene has CDR1 MNHNY and CDR2 SVGAGI (reference sequence). The CDR3 totals 15 residues. CDR3 coding DNA: TGTGCCAGCAGTTACGGGCGACTAGATATCTACGAGCAGTACTTC. Its translation: CASSYGRLDIYEQYF.

The chain couples TRBV27 to TRBJ2-1, with 8 bases lining up with TRBD2. CDR1 and CDR2 from the germline V gene are MNHEY and SMNVEV (reference sequence). The CDR3 is 15 residues long. With V trimmed by 2 bases and J by 9 bases, 9 bases remained unmatched. CDR3 bases: TGTGCCAGCAGTTTAGGGCGGCCGGGGGGGGGTGAGCAGTTCTTC. Its protein product is CASSLGRPGGGEQFF.

V and J are TRBV5-1 and TRBJ1-1; TRBD1 matches at 7 bases. The ends lost 1 base at V and 0 bases at J; junction bases unmatched: 3. CDR3 length: 15 amino acids. The germline CDR1 and CDR2 sequences are SGHRS and YFSETQ. CDR3 coding DNA: TGCGCCAGCAGCTTGATGGGACAGCTGAACACTGAAGCTTTCTTT. Amino acids: CASSLMGQLNTEAFF.

The V gene is TRBV5-1, the J gene TRBJ1-4; no clear D gene. The germline gives CDR1 SGHRS, CDR2 YFSETQ. CDR3 size: 15 residues. V dropped 4 bases and J dropped 6 bases, with 16 bases sitting between them. CDR3 nucleotide sequence: TGCGCCAGCAGCCGGGCGGGAAATAGGGATGAAAAACTGTTTTTT. This sequence encodes CASSRAGNRDEKLFF.

The chain carries TRBV11-2 and TRBJ2-7; a possible D gene is TRBD1 (7 bases). The V gene lost 4 bases and the J gene lost 7 bases, with 11 bases spanning the gap. CDR1 and CDR2 (germline): SGHAT, FQNNGV. The CDR3 totals 12 residues. The CDR3 bases are TGTGCCAGCAGCTCTGCAGGGGGGGAGCAGTACTTC. This sequence encodes CASSSAGGEQYF.

This chain uses TRBV11-2 with TRBJ2-7; 9 positions match TRBD2. CDR1 and CDR2 from the germline V gene are SGHAT and FQNNGV. The CDR3 loop spans 16 amino acids. Unmatched junction bases numbered 10, after V lost 2 bases and J lost 5 bases. In nucleotides, the CDR3 is TGTGCCAGCAGCTTATCCCCTAGCGGGGAGGTCGACGAGCAGTACTTC. Amino acids: CASSLSPSGEVDEQYF.

This chain joins TRBV6-1 and TRBJ2-1, with 15 bases identical to TRBD2. V trimming: 1 base; J trimming: 10 bases; junction bases outside the gene matches: 2. This CDR3 has 15 residues. Per the germline V gene, CDR1 is MNHNS and CDR2 is SASEGT. CDR3: CASSEEGLAGGEQFF. DNA of the CDR3: TGTGCCAGCAGTGAAGAGGGACTAGCGGGGGGCGAGCAGTTCTTC.

The chain is built from TRBV9 and TRBJ2-2; D gene unclear. The CDR3 totals 16 residues. The germline gives CDR1 SGDLS, CDR2 YYNGEE. With 0 bases removed from V and 0 bases from J, the gap between germline ends came to 9 bases. The CDR3 region has the DNA TGTGCCAGCAGCGTAGGTCCTACCGCGAACACCGGGGAGCTGTTTTTT. It translates to CASSVGPTANTGELFF.

This clone was observed once. The rearrangement links TRBV7-9 to TRBJ1-1, with D unclear. The CDR3 totals 15 residues. Germline V lookup: CDR1 SEHNR, CDR2 FQNEAQ (reference sequence). Trimming stripped 5 bases from V and 4 bases from J, with 17 bases between. The DNA for the CDR3 is TGTGCCAGCAGCGCGGGAGACCGTAGTCTCACTGAAGCTTTCTTT. It yields the protein CASSAGDRSLTEAFF. Drawing the rest from reference TRBV7-9 and TRBJ1-1, the complete variable domain is DTGVSQNPRHKITKRGQNVTFRCDPISEHNRLYWYRQTLGQGPEFLTYFQNEAQLEKSRLLSDRFSAERPKGSFSTLEIQRTEQGDSAMYLCASSAGDRSLTEAFFGQGTRLTVV.

This clone was counted a few times. This chain uses TRBV9 with TRBJ1-6, with D uncertain. The V end lost 4 bases, the J end lost 7 bases, and 12 bases lay between the germline ends. The CDR3 is 14 amino acids. CDR1 is SGDLS and CDR2 is YYNGEE in the germline V gene. The DNA of the CDR3 is TGTGCCAGCAGCCCTTACAGCATGAATTCACCCCTCCACTTT. Protein sequence: CASSPYSMNSPLHF.

The V gene is TRBV4-1, the J gene TRBJ2-5, with a weak D call TRBD2 (6 bases). Trimming took 3 bases from V and 3 from J, leaving 14 bases between them. Germline V gene sequence: CDR1 MGHRA, CDR2 YSYEKL. This CDR3 has 15 residues. The CDR3 is CASSHPGGGEETQYF. For the CDR3, the DNA is TGCGCCAGCAGCCACCCAGGAGGAGGGGAAGAGACCCAGTACTTC.

This chain uses TRBV5-4 with TRBJ1-2, with 8 bases lining up with TRBD1. The germline V gene has CDR1 SGHNT and CDR2 YYREEE (reference sequence). This CDR3 has 19 amino acids. J gave up 1 base and V 2 bases, and 16 bases lay outside the gene matches. DNA of the CDR3: TGTGCCAGCAGCTTCGGGCCAGCGGACAGGGTCGCGGGTAACTATGGCTACACCTTC. Translation gives CASSFGPADRVAGNYGYTF.

The V gene is TRBV11-2, the J gene TRBJ2-7, with TRBD1 as a possible D gene (6 bases). The CDR3 length is 13 residues. The V gene lost 1 base and the J gene lost 4 bases, with 8 bases spanning the gap. Germline CDR1 and CDR2: SGHAT and FQNNGV. The CDR3 is CASSLAGAYEQYF. CDR3 DNA: TGTGCCAGCAGCTTAGCAGGGGCTTACGAGCAGTACTTC.

The chain couples TRBV28 to TRBJ1-4; TRBD1 matches at 9 bases. Germline CDR1 is MDHEN and CDR2 is SYDVKM. After removal of 6 bases from V and 6 bases from J, the junction contained 5 bases not matched to a gene. This CDR3 spans 14 amino acids. In DNA form, the CDR3 reads TGTGCCAGCAGGCGCCGGGACAGGGATGAAAAACTGTTTTTT. The encoded protein is CASRRRDRDEKLFF.